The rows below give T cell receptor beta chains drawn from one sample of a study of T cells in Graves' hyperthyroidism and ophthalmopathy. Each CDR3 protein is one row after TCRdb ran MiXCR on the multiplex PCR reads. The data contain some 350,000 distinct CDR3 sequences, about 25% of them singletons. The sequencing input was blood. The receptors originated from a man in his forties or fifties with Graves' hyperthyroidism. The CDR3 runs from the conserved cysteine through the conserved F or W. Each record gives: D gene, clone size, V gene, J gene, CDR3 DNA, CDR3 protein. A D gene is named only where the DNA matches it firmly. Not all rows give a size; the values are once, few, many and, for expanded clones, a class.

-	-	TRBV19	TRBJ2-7	TGTGCCAGTAGTATAGGTAAAGGTTGGGGCTACGAGCAGTACTTC	CASSIGKGWGYEQYF
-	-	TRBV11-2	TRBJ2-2	TGTGCCAGCATCCAAGGAACCCTCACCGGGGAGCTGTTTTTT	CASIQGTLTGELFF
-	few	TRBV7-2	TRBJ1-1	TGTGCCAGCAGCTTATGGGACCGGGACCACGGGAGGAACACTGAAGCTTTCTTT	CASSLWDRDHGRNTEAFF
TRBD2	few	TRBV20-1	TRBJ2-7	TGCAGTGCCACCCCCCAGCGGGAGCACGAGCAGTACTTC	CSATPQREHEQYF
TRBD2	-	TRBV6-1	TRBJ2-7	TGTGCCAGCAGTCCCCGACTAGCGGGAGAGCTCTACGAGCAGTACTTC	CASSPRLAGELYEQYF
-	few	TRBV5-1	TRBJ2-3	TGCGCCAGCAGGACCTCGACTATAAGCACAGATACGCAGTATTTT	CASRTSTISTDTQYF
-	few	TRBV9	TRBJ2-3	TGTGCCAGCAGCGTTTCTAGCGATCCGTCAAATACGCAGTATTTT	CASSVSSDPSNTQYF
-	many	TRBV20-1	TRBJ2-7	TGCAGTGCTAGGGCGACAGACCTACTCTACGAGCAGTACTTC	CSARATDLLYEQYF
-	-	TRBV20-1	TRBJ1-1	TGCAGTGCTAGAGGGTCGGTGCAGACTGAAGCTTTCTTT	CSARGSVQTEAFF
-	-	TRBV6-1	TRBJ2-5	TGTGCCACGTTGGAGAAAGAGACCCAGTACTTC	CATLEKETQYF
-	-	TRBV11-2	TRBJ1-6	TGTGCCAGCAGCTTTCGGGGGAGTTCACCCCTCCACTTT	CASSFRGSSPLHF
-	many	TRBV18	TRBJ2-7	TGTGCCAGCTCACCTCCGGGCTTCGAGCAGTACTTC	CASSPPGFEQYF
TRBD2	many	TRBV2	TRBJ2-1	TGTGCCAGCAGTGAAGGGTTACTAGCGGGAGGCGATGAGCAGTTCTTC	CASSEGLLAGGDEQFF
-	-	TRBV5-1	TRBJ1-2	TGCGCCAGCAGCTTGGGATCAGGACAGAACTATGGCTACACCTTC	CASSLGSGQNYGYTF
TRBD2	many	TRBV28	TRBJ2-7	TGTGCCAGCAGTACGCCGGCGAGCGGGAGGGCCTCCGAGCAGTACTTC	CASSTPASGRASEQYF
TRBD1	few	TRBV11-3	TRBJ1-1	TGTGCCAGCAGCTCCACAGGGGGTGGGAACACTGAAGCTTTCTTT	CASSSTGGGNTEAFF
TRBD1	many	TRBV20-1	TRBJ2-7	TGCAGTGCTAGAGAATTACAGGGGGCGAAGGAGCAGTACTTC	CSARELQGAKEQYF
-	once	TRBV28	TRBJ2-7	TGTGCCAGCACAATTGGAAGGGGGTTCCACTACGAGCAGTACTTC	CASTIGRGFHYEQYF
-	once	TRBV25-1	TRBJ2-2	TGTGCCAGCACCGGGGACATGAACACCGGGGAGCTGTTTTTT	CASTGDMNTGELFF
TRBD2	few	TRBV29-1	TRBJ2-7	TGCAGCGTTACCAGCGGGGAGGGGGAGCAGTACTTC	CSVTSGEGEQYF
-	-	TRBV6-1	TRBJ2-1	TGTGCCAGCAGAGGGGGGTTATACGAGCAGTTCTTC	CASRGGLYEQFF
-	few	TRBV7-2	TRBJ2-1	TGTGCCAGCAGCCTGCAGGGGGGTAGCGGATACAATGAGCAGTTCTTC	CASSLQGGSGYNEQFF